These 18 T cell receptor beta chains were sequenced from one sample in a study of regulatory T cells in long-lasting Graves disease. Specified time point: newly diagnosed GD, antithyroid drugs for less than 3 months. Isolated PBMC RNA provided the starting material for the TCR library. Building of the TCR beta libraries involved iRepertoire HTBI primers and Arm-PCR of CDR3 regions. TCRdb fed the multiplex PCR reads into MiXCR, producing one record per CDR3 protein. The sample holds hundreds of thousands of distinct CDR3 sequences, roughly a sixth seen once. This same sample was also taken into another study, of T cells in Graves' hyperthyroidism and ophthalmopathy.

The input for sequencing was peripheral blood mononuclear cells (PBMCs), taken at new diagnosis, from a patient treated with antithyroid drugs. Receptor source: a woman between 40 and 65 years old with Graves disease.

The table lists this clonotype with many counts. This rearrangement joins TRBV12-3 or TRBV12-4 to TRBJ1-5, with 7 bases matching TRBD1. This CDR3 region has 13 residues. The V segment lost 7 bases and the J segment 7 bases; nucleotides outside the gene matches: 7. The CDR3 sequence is CASNGQVGQPQHF. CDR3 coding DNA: TGTGCCAGCAACGGACAGGTAGGCCAGCCCCAGCATTTT.

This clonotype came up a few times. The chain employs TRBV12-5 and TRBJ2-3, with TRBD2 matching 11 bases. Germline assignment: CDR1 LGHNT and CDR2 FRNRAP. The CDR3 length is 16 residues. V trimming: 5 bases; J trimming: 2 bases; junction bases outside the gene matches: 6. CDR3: CASGAGLADFTDTQYF. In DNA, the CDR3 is TGTGCTAGTGGTGCGGGACTAGCGGACTTCACAGATACGCAGTATTTT.

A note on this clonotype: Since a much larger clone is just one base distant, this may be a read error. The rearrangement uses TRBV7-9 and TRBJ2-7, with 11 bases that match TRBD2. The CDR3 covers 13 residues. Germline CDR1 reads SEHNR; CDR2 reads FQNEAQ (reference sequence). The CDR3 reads CASTTSGVYGQYF. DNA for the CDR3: TGTGCCAGCACGACTAGCGGGGTCTACGGGCAGTACTTC.

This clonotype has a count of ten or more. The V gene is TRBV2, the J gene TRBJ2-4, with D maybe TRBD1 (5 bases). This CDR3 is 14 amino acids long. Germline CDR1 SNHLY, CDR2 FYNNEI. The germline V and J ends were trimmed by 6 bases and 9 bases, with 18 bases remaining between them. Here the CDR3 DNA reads TGTGCCAGCAGACCAACCTACTTAGGGGCCATTCAGTACTTC. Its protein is CASRPTYLGAIQYF. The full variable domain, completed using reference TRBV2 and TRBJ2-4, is EPEVTQTPSHQVTQMGQEVILRCVPISNHLYFYWYRQILGQKVEFLVSFYNNEISEKSEIFDDQFSVERPDGSNFTLKIRSTKLEDSAMYFCASRPTYLGAIQYFGAGTRLSVL.

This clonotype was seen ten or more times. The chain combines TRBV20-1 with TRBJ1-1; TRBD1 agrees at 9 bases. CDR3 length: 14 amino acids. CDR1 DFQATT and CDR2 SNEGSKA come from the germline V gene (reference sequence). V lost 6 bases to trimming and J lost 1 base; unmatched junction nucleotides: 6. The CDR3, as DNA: TGCAGTGCGACCCGGGACAGGGAGAACACTGAAGCTTTCTTT. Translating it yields CSATRDRENTEAFF.

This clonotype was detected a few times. This CDR3 reads CASSQDAGGGEQYF. In DNA, the CDR3 is TGTGCCAGCAGCCAAGATGCGGGGGGCGGCGAGCAGTACTTC. J is TRBJ2-7 and V is TRBV3-1, with 8 nucleotides matching TRBD2. V trimming: 0 bases; J trimming: 6 bases; junction bases outside the gene matches: 4. The CDR3 consists of 14 residues. Germline lookup yields CDR1 LGHDT and CDR2 YNNKEL (reference sequence).

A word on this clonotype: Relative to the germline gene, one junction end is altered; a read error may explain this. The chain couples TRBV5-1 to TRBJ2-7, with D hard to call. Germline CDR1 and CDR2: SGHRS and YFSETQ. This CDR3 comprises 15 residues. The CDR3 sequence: CASSLDLGSPYEQYF. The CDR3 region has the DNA TGTGCCAGCAGCTTGGATTTGGGGTCACCTTACGAGCAGTACTTC. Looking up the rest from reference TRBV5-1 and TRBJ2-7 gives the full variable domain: KAGVTQTPRYLIKTRGQQVTLSCSPISGHRSVSWYQQTPGQGLQFLFEYFSETQRNKGNFPGRFSGRQFSNSRSEMNVSTLELGDSALYLCASSLDLGSPYEQYFGPGTRLTVT.

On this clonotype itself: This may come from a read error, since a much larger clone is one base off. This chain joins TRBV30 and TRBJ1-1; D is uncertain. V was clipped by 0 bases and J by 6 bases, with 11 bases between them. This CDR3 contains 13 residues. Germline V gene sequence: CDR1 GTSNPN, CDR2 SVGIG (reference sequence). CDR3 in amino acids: CAWSVGVRAEAFF. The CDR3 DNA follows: TGTGCCTGGAGTGTGGGTGTTCGGGCTGAAGCTTTCTTT.

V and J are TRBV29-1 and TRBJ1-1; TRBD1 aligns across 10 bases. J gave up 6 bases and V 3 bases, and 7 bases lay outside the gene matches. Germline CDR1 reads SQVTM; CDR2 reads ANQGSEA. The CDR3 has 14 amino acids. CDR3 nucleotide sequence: TGCAGCGTTGACCGTCGACAGGGGGCTCCTGAAGCTTTCTTT. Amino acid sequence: CSVDRRQGAPEAFF. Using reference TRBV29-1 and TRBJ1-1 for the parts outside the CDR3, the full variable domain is SAVISQKPSRDICQRGTSLTIQCQVDSQVTMMFWYRQQPGQSLTLIATANQGSEATYESGFVIDKFPISRPNLTFSTLTVSNMSPEDSSIYLCSVDRRQGAPEAFFGQGTRLTVV.

In DNA form, the CDR3 reads TGTGCCAGCAGCGAGGTAGCGGGGGCCAGCACAGATACGCAGTATTTT. Translated, it gives CASSEVAGASTDTQYF. The chain uses TRBV9 and TRBJ2-3; 9 positions agree with TRBD2. Germline lookup yields CDR1 SGDLS and CDR2 YYNGEE. The ends lost 3 bases at V and 0 bases at J; junction bases unmatched: 5. This CDR3 comprises 16 residues.

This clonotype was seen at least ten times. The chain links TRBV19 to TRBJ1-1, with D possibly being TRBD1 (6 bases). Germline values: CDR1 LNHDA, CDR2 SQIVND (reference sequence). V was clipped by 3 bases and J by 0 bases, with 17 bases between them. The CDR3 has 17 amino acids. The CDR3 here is CASSIPEQGGVNTEAFF. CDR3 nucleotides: TGTGCCAGTAGTATCCCCGAACAGGGCGGAGTGAACACTGAAGCTTTCTTT.

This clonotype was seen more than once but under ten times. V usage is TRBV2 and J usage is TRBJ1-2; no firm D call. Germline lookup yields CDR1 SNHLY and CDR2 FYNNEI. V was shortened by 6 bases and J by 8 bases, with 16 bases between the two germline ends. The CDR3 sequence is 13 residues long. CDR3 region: CASRAIRLPGYTF. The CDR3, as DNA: TGTGCCAGCAGGGCTATCCGCTTACCAGGCTACACCTTC.

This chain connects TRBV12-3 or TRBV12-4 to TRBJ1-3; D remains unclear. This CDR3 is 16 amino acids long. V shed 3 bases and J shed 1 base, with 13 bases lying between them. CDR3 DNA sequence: TGTGCCAGCAGTTTGGTTTCCCGGGGTTCTGGAAACACCATATATTTT. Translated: CASSLVSRGSGNTIYF.

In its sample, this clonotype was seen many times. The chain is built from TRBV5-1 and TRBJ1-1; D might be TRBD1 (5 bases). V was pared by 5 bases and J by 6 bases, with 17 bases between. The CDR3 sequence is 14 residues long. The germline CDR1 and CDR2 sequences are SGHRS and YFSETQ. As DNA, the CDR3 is TGCGCCAGCAGTCCGACAGCCTTCGGGGCTGAAGCTTTCTTT. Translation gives CASSPTAFGAEAFF.

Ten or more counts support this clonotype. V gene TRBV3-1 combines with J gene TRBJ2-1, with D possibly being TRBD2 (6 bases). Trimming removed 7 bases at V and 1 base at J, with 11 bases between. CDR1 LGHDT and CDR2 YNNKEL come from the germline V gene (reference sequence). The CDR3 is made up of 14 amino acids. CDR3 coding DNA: TGTGCCAGCAACCCCAGCGGGTCCTACAATGAGCAGTTCTTC. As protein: CASNPSGSYNEQFF.

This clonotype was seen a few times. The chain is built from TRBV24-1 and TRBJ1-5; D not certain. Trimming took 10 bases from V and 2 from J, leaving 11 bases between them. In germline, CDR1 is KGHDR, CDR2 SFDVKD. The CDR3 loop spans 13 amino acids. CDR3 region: CATGMGGNQPQHF. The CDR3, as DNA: TGTGCCACAGGTATGGGAGGCAATCAGCCCCAGCATTTT.

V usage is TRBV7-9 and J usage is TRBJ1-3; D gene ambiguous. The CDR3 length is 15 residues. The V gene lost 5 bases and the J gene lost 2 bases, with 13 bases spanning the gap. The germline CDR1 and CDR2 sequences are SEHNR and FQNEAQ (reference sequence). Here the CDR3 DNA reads TGTGCCAGCAGCCTAAACTTGGACCCTGGAAACACCATATATTTT. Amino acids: CASSLNLDPGNTIYF.

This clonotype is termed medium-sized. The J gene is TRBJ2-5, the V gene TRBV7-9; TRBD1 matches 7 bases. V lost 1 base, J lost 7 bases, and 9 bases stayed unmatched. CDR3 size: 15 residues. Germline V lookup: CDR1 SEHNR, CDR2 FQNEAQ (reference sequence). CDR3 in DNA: TGTGCCAGCAGCTTAGAACGCCGGGACAGCCGGACCCAGTACTTC. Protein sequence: CASSLERRDSRTQYF.